The 8 T cell receptor beta chains reported below all come from one sample, sequenced in a study of Ad26.COV2.S vaccination and SARS-CoV-2 variants. Here immunoSEQ multiplex PCR was the method, and the copy in TCRdb shows in-frame clones only, minus some. The sample has 500,000 or so clones; roughly nine tenths are singletons. The treatment: some 20 received Ad26.COV2.S at low or high dose, single or two shots; roughly 5 received placebo; per-sample allocation not given. Samples analyzed were those drawn on day 63 after the first vaccine or placebo injection. Sample: peripheral blood, taken in a trial of Ad26.COV2.S vaccine versus placebo. Receptors originate from a person between 18 and 59 years old who received the Ad26.COV2.S COVID-19 vaccine or a placebo.

This clone was detected a few times. The gene calls are TRBV27 and TRBJ1-2, with a weak D call TRBD1 (6 bases). The CDR3 has 15 amino acids. V shed 2 bases and J shed 4 bases, with 14 bases lying between them. Germline V gene data show CDR1 as MNHEY and CDR2 as SMNVEV (reference sequence). The CDR3 DNA follows: TGTGCCAGCAGTTTACTCGGGGGGCGAACCTATGGCTACACCTTC. Translated, it gives CASSLLGGRTYGYTF.

The V call is TRBV7-2, the J call TRBJ2-2, with D possibly matching TRBD2 (5 bases). CDR1 is SGHTA and CDR2 is FQGNSA in the germline V gene. This CDR3 is built from 13 residues. Trimming left V 5 bases short and J 9 bases short, with 13 bases between. The CDR3: CASSRTAVRELFF. CDR3 bases: TGTGCCAGCAGCCGGACTGCAGTAAGGGAGCTGTTTTTT.

As for this clone: Within the sample, other DNA sequences also encode this same CDR3. V is TRBV5-1 and J is TRBJ2-3, with 9 bases fitting TRBD2. Germline assignment: CDR1 SGHRS and CDR2 YFSETQ. CDR3 length equals 14 residues. With V trimmed by 0 bases and J by 6 bases, 2 bases remained unmatched. CDR3 DNA sequence: TGCGCCAGCAGCTTGGGACTAGCGGAGGATACGCAGTATTTT. Translation: CASSLGLAEDTQYF.

The J gene is TRBJ2-7, the V gene TRBV3-1 (or the pseudogene TRBV3-2); possibly TRBD1 for D (5 bases). Germline V CDR1 and CDR2: LGHDT, YNNKEL (reference sequence). CDR3 length: 12 amino acids. V was shortened by 2 bases and J by 6 bases, with 8 bases between the two germline ends. CDR3 in amino acids: CASSQQGTEQYF. CDR3 coding DNA: TGTGCCAGCAGCCAACAGGGAACCGAGCAGTACTTC.

This chain connects TRBV4-3 to TRBJ2-2; D gene unclear. The V end was cut by 1 base, the J end by 4 bases, with 7 bases between. This CDR3 is built from 14 residues. Germline V CDR1 and CDR2: LGHNA, YSLEER. CDR3: CASSQVSTTGELFF. CDR3 in DNA: TGCGCCAGCAGCCAAGTCAGTACCACCGGGGAGCTGTTTTTT.

V is TRBV18 and J is TRBJ2-7; D remains ambiguous. Germline V CDR1 and CDR2: KGHSH, LQKENI. The CDR3 has 13 residues. V gave up 3 bases and J gave up 7 bases, with 13 bases separating them. The CDR3 region has the DNA TGTGCCAGCTCACCGACTCCGACCAAGGAGCAGTACTTC. Residues: CASSPTPTKEQYF.

The rearrangement joins TRBV6-2 or TRBV6-3 to TRBJ1-4; TRBD1 agrees at 8 bases. Germline CDR1 MNHEY, CDR2 SVGEGT. The CDR3 extends over 17 amino acids. With V trimmed by 2 bases and J by 6 bases, 11 bases remained unmatched. DNA for the CDR3: TGTGCCAGCAGTTACCCCCCGGACAGGGTAAAGGATGAAAAACTGTTTTTT. Translation: CASSYPPDRVKDEKLFF.

The chain links TRBV3-1 (or the pseudogene TRBV3-2) to TRBJ1-1; 9 bases agree with TRBD1. The ends lost 4 bases at V and 0 bases at J; junction bases unmatched: 9. Germline V lookup: CDR1 LGHDT, CDR2 YNNKEL (reference sequence). CDR3 size: 17 residues. CDR3 nucleotides: TGTGCCAGCAGCCTAAGGGTGGGGACAGGGATGAACACTGAAGCTTTCTTT. Protein: CASSLRVGTGMNTEAFF.